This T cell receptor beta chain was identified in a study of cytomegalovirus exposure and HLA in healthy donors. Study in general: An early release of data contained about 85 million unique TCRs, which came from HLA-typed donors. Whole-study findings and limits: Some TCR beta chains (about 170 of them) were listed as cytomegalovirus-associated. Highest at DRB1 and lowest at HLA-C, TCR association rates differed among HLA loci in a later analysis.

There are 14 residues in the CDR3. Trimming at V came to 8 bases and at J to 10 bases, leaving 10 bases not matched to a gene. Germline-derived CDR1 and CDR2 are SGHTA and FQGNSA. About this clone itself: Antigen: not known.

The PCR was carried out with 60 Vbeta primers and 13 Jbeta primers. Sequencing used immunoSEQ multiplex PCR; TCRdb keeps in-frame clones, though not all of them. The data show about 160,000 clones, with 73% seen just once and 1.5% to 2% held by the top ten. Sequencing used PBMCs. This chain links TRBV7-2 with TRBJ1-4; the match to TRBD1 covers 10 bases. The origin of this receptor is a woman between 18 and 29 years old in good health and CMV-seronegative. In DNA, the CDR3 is TGTGCCAGCGCCCGGGGACAGGGGATGGGAAAACTGTTTTTT. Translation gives CASARGQGMGKLFF.